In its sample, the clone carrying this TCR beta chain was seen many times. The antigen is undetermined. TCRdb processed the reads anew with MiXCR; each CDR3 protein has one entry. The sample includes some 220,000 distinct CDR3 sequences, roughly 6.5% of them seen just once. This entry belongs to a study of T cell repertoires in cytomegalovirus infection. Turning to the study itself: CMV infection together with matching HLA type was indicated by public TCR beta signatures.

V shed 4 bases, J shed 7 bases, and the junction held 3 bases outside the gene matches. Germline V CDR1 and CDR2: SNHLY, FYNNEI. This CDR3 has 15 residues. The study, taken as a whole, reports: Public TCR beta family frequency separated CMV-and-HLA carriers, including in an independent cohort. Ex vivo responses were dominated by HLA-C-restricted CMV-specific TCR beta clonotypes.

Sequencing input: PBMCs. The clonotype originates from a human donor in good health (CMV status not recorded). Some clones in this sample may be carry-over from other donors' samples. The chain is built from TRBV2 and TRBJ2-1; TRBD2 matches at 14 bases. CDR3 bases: TGTGCCAGCAGTGGACTAGCGGGGGGGAAAAATGAGCAGTTCTTC. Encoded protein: CASSGLAGGKNEQFF.